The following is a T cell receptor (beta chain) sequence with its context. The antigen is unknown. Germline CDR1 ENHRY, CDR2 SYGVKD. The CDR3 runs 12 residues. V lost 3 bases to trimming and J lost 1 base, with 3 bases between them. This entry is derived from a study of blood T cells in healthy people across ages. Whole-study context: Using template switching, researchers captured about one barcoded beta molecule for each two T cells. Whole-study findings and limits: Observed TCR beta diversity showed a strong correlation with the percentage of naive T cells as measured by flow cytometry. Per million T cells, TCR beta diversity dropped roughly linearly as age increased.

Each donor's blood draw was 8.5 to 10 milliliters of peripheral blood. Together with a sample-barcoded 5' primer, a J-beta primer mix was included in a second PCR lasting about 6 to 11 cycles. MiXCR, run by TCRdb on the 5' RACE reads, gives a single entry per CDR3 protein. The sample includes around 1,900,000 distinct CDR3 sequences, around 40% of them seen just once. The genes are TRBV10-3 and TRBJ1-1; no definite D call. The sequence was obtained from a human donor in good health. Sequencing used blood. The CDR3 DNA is TGTGCCATCAGTGAATGGAACACTGAAGCTTTCTTT. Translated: CAISEWNTEAFF.